This T cell receptor beta chain was recovered during a study of shared T cell receptors in the human thymus. Using immunoSEQ multiplex PCR, the repertoire was profiled, and TCRdb retains in-frame clones only, with some absent. The data hold hundreds of thousands of clones, with about 87% observed a single time. CDR3 size: 21 residues. Per germline, CDR1 GTSNPN and CDR2 SVGIG (reference sequence). V shed 4 bases, J shed 0 bases, and the junction held 18 bases outside the gene matches. This same sample was also part of a study on human thymus T cells. Per that paper: Donation was from healthy Finnish infants who were having corrective surgery that addressed congenital heart defects. Thymus pieces cut out during corrective heart surgery were the tissue that was used. Repertoires from thymus and blood appeared to show biased V and J gene usage. What related research reported was that thymic repertoires overlapped highly among unrelated individuals.

V gene TRBV30 combines with J gene TRBJ2-6; 10 positions match TRBD2. The specimen was thymocytes. This TCR derives from a boy younger than two with a congenital heart defect. The CDR3 DNA reads TGTGCCTGGACCCAAACCCAACTAGCGGGGTCCGCTAGCTCTGGGGCCAACGTCCTGACTTTC. It specifies CAWTQTQLAGSASSGANVLTF.